This T cell receptor beta chain stems from a study of post-analysis software for immune sequencing data. Looking at the study overall: Relapsing-remitting, secondary progressive and progressive-relapsing multiple sclerosis courses were included.

The germline CDR1 and CDR2 sequences are SGHRS and YFSETQ. V lost 4 bases and J 10 bases, leaving 9 bases between the germline ends. CDR3 length: 11 amino acids. Study-wide findings and caveats: Patients used roughly five TRBV segments, including TRBV5-6, TRBV5-1 and TRBV20-1, more often than controls. Samples made in the same batch grouped tightly together by F measure. In multiple sclerosis, normalized Chao1 diversity was significantly below that of controls.

With respect to this clonotype: The antigen is undetermined.

Incorporated into the TCR beta cDNA libraries were unique molecular identifiers, which served to reduce PCR and sequencing biases. The source material, about 0.95 to 11 million T cells, gave rise to 450,000 to 550,000 cDNA molecules. One entry per CDR3 protein, called by TCRdb with MiXCR from the PCR reads. The table lists over 300,000 distinct CDR3 sequences, 30% to 45% of them singletons. This TCR was sampled from a girl aged 5-17 years with multiple sclerosis. This chain connects TRBV5-1 to TRBJ2-1; D gene ambiguous. The material sequenced was blood. Here the CDR3 DNA reads TGCGCCAGCAGCCTTGGAAGGGAGCAGTTCTTC. It yields the protein CASSLGREQFF.